This TCR beta chain comes out of a study of cytomegalovirus exposure and HLA in healthy donors. Study details: From around 180 million T cells, an earlier analysis saw under 140 million unique TCR beta sequences. Of 300 to 450 genotyped donors, about 80% clustered with self-reported Caucasian donors.

Findings of the study overall: Per a later analysis, about 17,000 TCR beta sequences showed association with HLA alleles at 0.05 false discovery rate. Further analysis, carried out later, found HLA-associated TCR beta chains more clonally expanded than equally common other chains.

With respect to this clone: What it binds is unknown.

The PCR contained 60 Vbeta and 13 Jbeta primers. Assay: immunoSEQ multiplex PCR; the TCRdb copy retains only in-frame clones and omits some. Its table records about 120,000 clones. This CDR3 region has 15 residues. Germline CDR1 MDHEN, CDR2 SYDVKM. Losses at the gene ends were 5 bases for V and 1 base for J; bases not matched to a gene: 4. The chain links TRBV28 to TRBJ1-5; 8 positions agree with TRBD1. This receptor was taken from a woman in her 40s in good health and CMV-seropositive. Sample: PBMCs. The CDR3 loop reads CASSPTGASNQPQHF. The CDR3 region has the DNA TGTGCCAGCAGTCCGACAGGGGCGAGCAATCAGCCCCAGCATTTT.